The 27 T cell receptor beta chains presented below share a single source sample, sequenced in a study of regulatory T cells in long-lasting Graves disease. Time point reported: newly diagnosed GD, antithyroid drugs for less than 3 months. The TCR library was made from RNA extracted from PBMCs. With iRepertoire HTBI primers and Arm-PCR of CDR3 regions, TCR beta libraries were built. TCRdb passed the multiplex PCR reads through MiXCR, listing each CDR3 protein once. The sample contains over 200,000 distinct CDR3 sequences, 18% of which appear only once. Another study also made use of these data, one on T cells in Graves' hyperthyroidism and ophthalmopathy.

The material was peripheral blood mononuclear cells (PBMCs), obtained at new diagnosis, from a patient treated with antithyroid drugs. All receptors derive from a woman aged 30 to 39 with Graves disease.

This clonotype was found once. Given a far larger clone just one base away, this is likely a sequencing read error. The CDR3 DNA reads as TGTGCCAGCAGCTTAGTGACTAGCGGGGGAACCTACGAGCAGTTCTTC. It translates to CASSLVTSGGTYEQFF. V and J are TRBV7-9 and TRBJ2-3; the match to TRBD2 covers 12 bases. TRBJ2-1 explains the end of the DNA better; the J call may be wrong. Germline V CDR1 and CDR2: SEHNR, FQNEAQ (reference sequence). The CDR3 is 16 amino acids.

The table lists this clonotype with many counts. This chain links TRBV7-8 with TRBJ2-2, with 7 bases aligning to TRBD1. Germline V gene data show CDR1 as SGHVS and CDR2 as FQNEAQ. Trimming removed 5 bases from V and 3 bases from J; junction bases left unmatched: 6. The CDR3 extends over 15 amino acids. The CDR3 nucleotides read TGTGCCAGCAGCCTCAACAGGGGCTACACCGGGGAGCTGTTTTTT. Encoded protein: CASSLNRGYTGELFF.

This clonotype has at least ten counts. The gene calls are TRBV4-1 and TRBJ2-3, with D hard to call. V was clipped by 4 bases and J by 3 bases, with 14 bases between them. This CDR3 has 15 amino acids. Per the germline V gene, CDR1 is MGHRA and CDR2 is YSYEKL. The CDR3 region is CASSLSGLSTDTQYF. CDR3 nucleotides: TGCGCCAGCAGCCTTTCAGGATTGAGTACAGATACGCAGTATTTT.

In its sample, this clonotype was seen a few times. The CDR3 protein is CASSQDLTGGSYEQYF. CDR3 nucleotides: TGCGCCAGCAGCCAAGATCTAACAGGGGGCTCCTACGAGCAGTACTTC. This sequence joins TRBV4-1 and TRBJ2-7; TRBD1 aligns across 8 bases. With V trimmed by 0 bases and J by 0 bases, 4 bases remained unmatched. The CDR3 is 16 amino acids. Germline V gene sequence: CDR1 MGHRA, CDR2 YSYEKL.

This clonotype is a singleton in its sample. This chain joins TRBV7-2 and TRBJ1-2; 10 bases map to TRBD1. This CDR3 has 15 residues. V lost 5 bases to trimming and J lost 6 bases; unmatched junction nucleotides: 9. In germline, CDR1 is SGHTA, CDR2 FQGNSA. The CDR3 protein is CASSPRQGASNGYTF. CDR3 coding DNA: TGTGCCAGCAGCCCTCGACAGGGGGCGAGTAATGGCTACACCTTC.

This clonotype was seen many times. J is TRBJ1-6 and V is TRBV7-9; D gene unclear. The germline V and J ends were trimmed by 2 bases and 7 bases, with 9 bases remaining between them. The germline V gene encodes CDR1 SEHNR and CDR2 FQNEAQ (reference sequence). The CDR3 consists of 14 residues. CDR3 DNA sequence: TGTGCCAGCAGCTTAAGTTCAGAGAATTCACCCCTCCACTTT. Translated, it gives CASSLSSENSPLHF. Full variable domain (missing parts from reference TRBV7-9 and TRBJ1-6): DTGVSQNPRHKITKRGQNVTFRCDPISEHNRLYWYRQTLGQGPEFLTYFQNEAQLEKSRLLSDRFSAERPKGSFSTLEIQRTEQGDSAMYLCASSLSSENSPLHFGNGTRLTVT.

A note on this clonotype: A far more abundant clone sits one base away, making this likely a read error. CDR3: CASSQVQDNDEQFF. CDR3 DNA sequence: TGTGCCAGCAGCCAGGTCCAAGACAACGACGAGCAGTTCTTC. The genes are TRBV3-1 and TRBJ2-1; the D is unclear. Trimming pared 3 bases from V and 10 bases from J, leaving 16 bases between. The germline gives CDR1 LGHDT, CDR2 YNNKEL (reference sequence). The CDR3 loop spans 14 amino acids.

The table lists this clonotype with many counts. The J gene is TRBJ2-3, the V gene TRBV4-2; 9 nucleotides agree with TRBD2. J was trimmed by 1 base and V by 0 bases; bases with no gene match: 5. This CDR3 region has 17 residues. CDR1 LGHNA and CDR2 YNFKEQ come from the germline V gene. CDR3 region: CASSQDLGGGGTDTQYF. The CDR3 nucleotides are TGTGCCAGCAGCCAAGATCTTGGCGGGGGGGGCACAGATACGCAGTATTTT.

This clonotype was counted only a few times. The rearrangement links TRBV6-2 or TRBV6-3 to TRBJ2-5; TRBD2 matches 15 bases. V trimming: 5 bases; J trimming: 1 base; junction bases outside the gene matches: 11. This CDR3 is built from 19 residues. Germline-derived CDR1 and CDR2 are MNHEY and SVGEGT. In DNA form, the CDR3 reads TGTGCCAGCAGTGAAGGGTGGGGACTAGCGGGGGGTCTCCAAGAGACCCAGTACTTC. Its protein is CASSEGWGLAGGLQETQYF.

This clonotype was found many times. For the CDR3, the DNA is TGTGCCAGCAGCCAACTGGGGGGGACACGGAAACCAGATACGCAGTATTTT. It translates to CASSQLGGTRKPDTQYF. V is TRBV3-1 and J is TRBJ2-3; perhaps TRBD2 as D (7 bases). Per germline, CDR1 LGHDT and CDR2 YNNKEL (reference sequence). This CDR3 is 17 amino acids long. The V end was cut by 2 bases, the J end by 4 bases, with 19 bases between.

Ten or more counts support this clonotype. This chain uses TRBV20-1 with TRBJ1-1; D is uncertain. With 0 bases removed from V and 0 bases from J, the gap between germline ends came to 11 bases. The germline CDR1 and CDR2 sequences are DFQATT and SNEGSKA (reference sequence). The CDR3 length is 15 residues. The CDR3 coding sequence is TGCAGTGCTAGAGAGGACGGAGAACTGAACACTGAAGCTTTCTTT. It specifies CSAREDGELNTEAFF.

The chain employs TRBV7-2 and TRBJ1-3; D ambiguous. The V gene's germline CDR1 is SGHTA and CDR2 FQGNSA. V gave up 1 base and J gave up 2 bases, with 9 bases separating them. This CDR3 comprises 15 residues. The CDR3 protein is CASSLVSTTGNTIYF. CDR3 nucleotides: TGTGCCAGCAGCTTAGTTTCGACGACTGGAAACACCATATATTTT.

This clonotype has a count of ten or more. In nucleotides, the CDR3 is TGCGCCAGCAGCTGGAACAATAATTCACCCCTCCACTTT. As protein: CASSWNNNSPLHF. The chain is built from TRBV5-1 and TRBJ1-6, with D unclear. The germline gives CDR1 SGHRS, CDR2 YFSETQ. The CDR3 has 13 residues. V was cut by 3 bases and J by 5 bases, with 6 bases left in between.

This clonotype was found many times. The chain has TRBV6-1 and TRBJ2-3, with a weak D call TRBD2 (7 bases). The germline V gene encodes CDR1 MNHNS and CDR2 SASEGT. The V end lost 8 bases, the J end lost 5 bases, and 14 bases lay between the germline ends. This CDR3 contains 13 residues. The CDR3 loop reads CASSKRGGDTQYF. DNA of the CDR3: TGTGCCAGCTCGAAGAGGGGGGGAGATACGCAGTATTTT.

This clonotype showed up many times. The chain has TRBV2 and TRBJ1-2; D unclear. The CDR3 spans 15 residues. Germline CDR1 is SNHLY and CDR2 is FYNNEI. V lost 2 bases and J lost 4, with 14 bases in between. The CDR3 nucleotides are TGTGCCAGCAGTGAACCTGGGGAGATGGTCTATGGCTACACCTTC. Its protein product is CASSEPGEMVYGYTF.

The V call is TRBV10-3, the J call TRBJ2-2, with D possibly TRBD1 on 7 matching bases. The germline V and J ends were trimmed by 10 bases and 5 bases, with 14 bases remaining between them. Looked up from germline, CDR1 is ENHRY and CDR2 is SYGVKD. CDR3 length equals 13 residues. The CDR3 region has the DNA TGTGCCACAGGGGGGTCTGGGACCGGGGAGCTGTTTTTT. Translating gives CATGGSGTGELFF.

This clonotype was found a few times. The chain employs TRBV19 and TRBJ1-2; D is uncertain. The CDR3 has 15 amino acids. V shed 5 bases and J shed 0 bases, with 13 bases lying between them. Germline CDR1 and CDR2: LNHDA and SQIVND (reference sequence). CDR3 sequence reads: CASSDVGTPNYGYTF. The CDR3 region has the DNA TGTGCCAGTAGTGACGTCGGTACACCTAACTATGGCTACACCTTC.

This clonotype was counted a few times. The chain has TRBV19 and TRBJ2-5; D may correspond to TRBD1 or TRBD2 (5 bases each). This CDR3 comprises 14 residues. Germline V lookup: CDR1 LNHDA, CDR2 SQIVND (reference sequence). The ends were cut back, 6 bases at V and 4 bases at J, with 15 bases in the middle. DNA of the CDR3: TGTGCCAGTAGCTGGGGACCCCTGGGAGAGACCCAGTACTTC. Amino acids: CASSWGPLGETQYF.

This clonotype has more than one count but fewer than ten. This rearrangement joins TRBV19 to TRBJ1-1; D is undetermined. The V end was cut by 7 bases, the J end by 8 bases, with 11 bases between. Germline CDR1 and CDR2: LNHDA and SQIVND (reference sequence). There are 11 residues in the CDR3. The CDR3 DNA reads as TGTGCCAGTACCCAGAGCAGGGAAGCTTTCTTT. It yields the protein CASTQSREAFF.

This clonotype was picked up many times. The CDR3 nucleotides read TGCGCCAGCAGCCAAATGCACCGAAATCCGGGACAGGGGGGCCATGGCTACACCTTC. As protein: CASSQMHRNPGQGGHGYTF. The chain couples TRBV4-1 to TRBJ1-2; 11 nucleotides agree with TRBD1. The CDR3 covers 19 residues. Germline trimming cut 2 bases from V and 6 bases from J; bases unmatched to any gene: 17. Germline V gene sequence: CDR1 MGHRA, CDR2 YSYEKL.

A note on this clonotype: It may be a read error: a sequence one base away is much more abundant. The rearrangement joins TRBV6-5 to TRBJ1-1, with D possibly TRBD1 on 5 matching bases. Germline V lookup: CDR1 MNHEY, CDR2 SVGAGI. The length of the CDR3 is 15 residues. The CDR3 DNA reads as TGTGCCAGCAGTTACCCCAGGGTCGAGAACACTGAAGCTCTCTTT. This sequence encodes CASSYPRVENTEALF.

The chain employs TRBV20-1 and TRBJ2-1, with TRBD2 matching over 15 bases. CDR1 and CDR2 (germline): DFQATT, SNEGSKA (reference sequence). The trim removed 4 bases at V and 0 bases at J, leaving 10 bases unmatched. The CDR3 is made up of 19 amino acids. The DNA of the CDR3 is TGCAGTGCTAATCCCTGGACTAGCGGGGGGGCCCTCTCCTACAATGAGCAGTTCTTC. Encoded protein: CSANPWTSGGALSYNEQFF.

This clonotype was recorded many times. The CDR3 bases are TGTGCCAGCTCACCACCCCTCGGACTAGCCTACGAGCAGTACTTC. Translated: CASSPPLGLAYEQYF. The V gene is TRBV18, the J gene TRBJ2-7; the match to TRBD2 covers 7 bases. Germline CDR1 is KGHSH and CDR2 is LQKENI. Trimming removed 0 bases from V and 2 bases from J; junction bases left unmatched: 4. This CDR3 is built from 15 residues.

As regards this clonotype: Possible read error: a much larger clone is one base away. The chain combines TRBV28 with TRBJ2-7; 8 bases agree with TRBD2. V was pared by 6 bases and J by 9 bases, with 7 bases of the junction left unmatched. The CDR3 extends over 12 amino acids. Germline values: CDR1 MDHEN, CDR2 SYDVKM. The CDR3 is CASSFIRGGQYF. For the CDR3, the DNA is TGTGCCAGCAGCTTCATCCGGGGGGGGCAGTACTTC. Together with reference TRBV28 and TRBJ2-7, the CDR3 gives the full variable domain: DVKVTQSSRYLVKRTGEKVFLECVQDMDHENMFWYRQDPGLGLRLIYFSYDVKMKEKGDIPEGYSVSREKKERFSLILESASTNQTSMYLCASSFIRGGQYFGPGTRLTVT.

Note on this clonotype: A much larger clonotype is one base distant, so this may be a read error. Since the CDR3 does not end with the conserved phenylalanine or tryptophan, this likely comes from a read error. V usage is TRBV13 and J usage is TRBJ1-4, with D possibly TRBD1 on 5 matching bases. Looked up from germline, CDR1 is PRHDT and CDR2 is FYEKMQ (reference sequence). The CDR3 runs to 15 residues. V was trimmed by 1 base and J by 8 bases, leaving 14 bases between them. CDR3 protein: CASSLAGGAREKLFV. In DNA form, the CDR3 reads TGTGCCAGCAGCTTAGCGGGAGGGGCCCGCGAAAAACTGTTTGTT.

This chain connects TRBV19 to TRBJ2-1; 9 bases match TRBD2. The CDR3 has 17 residues. V dropped 6 bases and J dropped 3; count of bases not matched to a gene: 12. Germline V gives CDR1 LNHDA, CDR2 SQIVND (reference sequence). The CDR3: CASRRLAVPPLYNEQFF. In DNA, the CDR3 is TGTGCCAGTAGGAGACTAGCGGTCCCTCCGCTCTACAATGAGCAGTTCTTC.

This clonotype was counted ten times or more. The chain uses TRBV20-1 and TRBJ2-7; TRBD2 is a possible D gene (6 bases). V was pared by 5 bases and J by 2 bases, with 16 bases between. The CDR3 totals 14 residues. In germline, CDR1 is DFQATT, CDR2 SNEGSKA (reference sequence). CDR3 sequence reads: CSARMSGGTYEQYF. CDR3 coding DNA: TGCAGTGCTCGGATGAGCGGCGGGACCTACGAGCAGTACTTC.